The 29 T cell receptor beta chains below were found in one sample sequenced in a study of blood T cell repertoires in COVID-19. Sequencing was performed with immunoSEQ multiplex PCR; in TCRdb, only in-frame clones are kept and a portion is missing. The repertoire holds fewer than 200,000 clones, with approximately 85% as singletons. Sequenced input: peripheral blood. Receptors originate from a man in his sixties who had recovered from COVID-19.

The chain employs TRBV25-1 and TRBJ1-2; possible D gene TRBD1, 6 bases. This CDR3 has 13 amino acids. V was shortened by 5 bases and J by 5 bases, with 12 bases between the two germline ends. In germline, CDR1 is MGHDK, CDR2 SYGVNS. DNA of the CDR3: TGTGCCAGCAGTCGTGGGGGCGCTTATGGCTACACCTTC. Protein: CASSRGGAYGYTF.

In DNA, the CDR3 is TGTGCCAGCAGTTTATGGACAGCAGATACGCAGTATTTT. It specifies CASSLWTADTQYF. The chain couples TRBV27 to TRBJ2-3; tentative D call: TRBD1 (6 bases). CDR1 MNHEY and CDR2 SMNVEV come from the germline V gene (reference sequence). The CDR3 has 13 residues. Trimming removed 1 base from V and 4 bases from J, with 6 bases in between.

This chain connects TRBV5-1 to TRBJ2-5; the D gene is possibly TRBD2 (6 bases). This CDR3 is built from 14 residues. CDR1 and CDR2 from the germline V gene are SGHRS and YFSETQ. Trimming cost V 4 bases and J 2 bases, with 12 bases left between them. The CDR3 sequence is CASSDLATQETQYF. CDR3 DNA sequence: TGCGCCAGCAGCGACCTAGCGACTCAAGAGACCCAGTACTTC.

This chain uses TRBV11-2 with TRBJ1-2, with TRBD1 identical over 8 bases. With 1 base clipped from V and 4 bases from J, the junction kept 2 bases outside the gene matches. The V gene's germline CDR1 is SGHAT and CDR2 FQNNGV. This CDR3 contains 14 residues. For the CDR3, the DNA is TGTGCCAGCAGCTTAGGTACAGGGGGCTATGGCTACACCTTC. Its translation: CASSLGTGGYGYTF.

The V call is TRBV7-9, the J call TRBJ1-1; no definite D call. The CDR3 has 12 residues. V dropped 3 bases and J dropped 1 base, with 3 bases sitting between them. The germline V gene encodes CDR1 SEHNR and CDR2 FQNEAQ (reference sequence). The CDR3 DNA follows: TGTGCCAGCAGCTTCTCGAACACTGAAGCTTTCTTT. Its protein product is CASSFSNTEAFF.

The chain couples TRBV5-4 to TRBJ2-5; a possible D gene is TRBD2 (5 bases). This CDR3 spans 13 amino acids. Germline CDR1 SGHNT, CDR2 YYREEE (reference sequence). V lost 2 bases and J lost 4, with 9 bases in between. The CDR3 reads CASSLRGPETQYF. CDR3 coding DNA: TGTGCCAGCAGCTTACGAGGGCCAGAGACCCAGTACTTC. The full variable domain, in which reference TRBV5-4 and TRBJ2-5 provide the parts outside the CDR3, is ETGVTQSPTHLIKTRGQQVTLRCSSQSGHNTVSWYQQALGQGPQFIFQYYREEENGRGNFPPRFSGLQFPNYSSELNVNALELDDSALYLCASSLRGPETQYFGPGTRLLVL.

V and J are TRBV7-8 and TRBJ1-2; a weak D match, TRBD1 (5 bases). CDR3 length: 14 amino acids. CDR1 and CDR2 (germline): SGHVS, FQNEAQ. Trimming cost V 4 bases and J 3 bases, with 12 bases left between them. CDR3 sequence (DNA): TGTGCCAGCAGCTCATGGCAGGGTGACTATGGCTACACCTTC. This codes for CASSSWQGDYGYTF.

The chain is built from TRBV3-1 (or the pseudogene TRBV3-2) and TRBJ1-4; no firm D call. V was shortened by 1 base and J by 8 bases, with 14 bases between the two germline ends. The CDR3 loop spans 15 amino acids. Germline V gene data show CDR1 as LGHDT and CDR2 as YNNKEL (reference sequence). Written as DNA, the CDR3 is TGTGCCAGCAGCCAAGTGGAGGATTTGGGAGAAAAACTGTTTTTT. Its protein is CASSQVEDLGEKLFF.

This chain joins TRBV15 and TRBJ2-5, with TRBD2 identical over 10 bases. The germline CDR1 and CDR2 sequences are LNHNV and YYDKDF (reference sequence). This CDR3 contains 18 residues. J gave up 1 base and V 1 base, and 9 bases lay outside the gene matches. The DNA for the CDR3 is TGTGCCACCAGCAGAGGACAGATTAGCGGGGGGTTCCAAGAGACCCAGTACTTC. It translates to CATSRGQISGGFQETQYF.

In its sample, this clone was seen once. The CDR3 protein is CASSQDSSNEKLFF. The DNA of the CDR3 is TGTGCCAGCAGCCAGGATAGTAGTAACGAAAAACTGTTTTTT. The gene calls are TRBV5-4 and TRBJ1-4; D remains unclear. V was clipped by 4 bases and J by 8 bases, with 15 bases between them. CDR1 and CDR2 from the germline V gene are SGHNT and YYREEE (reference sequence). The CDR3 sequence is 14 residues long.

This clone has a single count. The CDR3 bases are TGCGCCAGCAGCTCGAGTCCGGGGACTAGCGGCACAGATACGCAGTATTTT. Translated: CASSSSPGTSGTDTQYF. J is TRBJ2-3 and V is TRBV5-1; TRBD2 aligns across 10 bases. The CDR3 length is 17 residues. Unmatched junction bases numbered 8, after V lost 3 bases and J lost 1 base. CDR1 is SGHRS and CDR2 is YFSETQ in the germline V gene. The variable domain in full, completed from reference TRBV5-1 and TRBJ2-3, reads KAGVTQTPRYLIKTRGQQVTLSCSPISGHRSVSWYQQTPGQGLQFLFEYFSETQRNKGNFPGRFSGRQFSNSRSEMNVSTLELGDSALYLCASSSSPGTSGTDTQYFGPGTRLTVL.

The rearrangement links TRBV5-1 to TRBJ2-7; 7 bases map to TRBD1. CDR1 is SGHRS, CDR2 YFSETQ, per germline. CDR3 size: 15 residues. J was trimmed by 2 bases and V by 4 bases; bases with no gene match: 9. Written as DNA, the CDR3 is TGCGCCAGCAGCCCGAGACAGGGAACTACCTACGAGCAGTACTTC. Protein product: CASSPRQGTTYEQYF.

This sequence joins TRBV6-4 and TRBJ2-1; a possible D gene is TRBD1 (5 bases). Germline lookup yields CDR1 MRHNA and CDR2 SNTAGT. This CDR3 is 12 amino acids long. V was pared by 8 bases and J by 4 bases, with 9 bases between. Here the CDR3 DNA reads TGTGCCAGCCGAGACAGATACAATGAGCAGTTCTTC. Protein sequence: CASRDRYNEQFF.

This chain links TRBV9 with TRBJ2-1; D not certain. Germline V lookup: CDR1 SGDLS, CDR2 YYNGEE. Trimming took 0 bases from V and 1 from J, leaving 14 bases between them. The CDR3 length is 17 residues. CDR3 sequence reads: CASSVVSASGSYNEQFF. CDR3 in DNA: TGTGCCAGCAGCGTAGTCTCGGCTTCAGGATCCTACAATGAGCAGTTCTTC.

This clone was found a few times. The rearrangement joins TRBV5-1 to TRBJ1-6; D gene uncertain. Trimming shortened V by 0 bases and J by 8 bases, and 15 bases separated the two germline ends. CDR3 length: 16 residues. The germline CDR1 and CDR2 sequences are SGHRS and YFSETQ. The CDR3 bases are TGCGCCAGCAGCTTGGAACCGGGGATCGGATATTCACCCCTCCACTTT. This gives the protein CASSLEPGIGYSPLHF.

The rearrangement links TRBV2 to TRBJ1-2, with 12 bases aligning to TRBD1. After removal of 7 bases from V and 3 bases from J, the junction contained 6 bases not matched to a gene. Germline V gene lookup returns CDR1 SNHLY and CDR2 FYNNEI. The CDR3 covers 15 residues. The CDR3 spells CASMGQGASHYGYTF. DNA of the CDR3: TGTGCCAGCATGGGACAGGGGGCGTCACACTATGGCTACACCTTC.

The V gene is TRBV15, the J gene TRBJ1-3, with a weak D call TRBD1 (6 bases). CDR1 and CDR2 (germline): LNHNV, YYDKDF (reference sequence). The CDR3 totals 17 residues. The V and J ends lost 3 bases and 2 bases respectively, with 17 bases between them. DNA of the CDR3: TGTGCCACCAGCAGGACCCGAACAGGGTCACCTGGAAACACCATATATTTT. This translates into CATSRTRTGSPGNTIYF.

This sequence joins TRBV2 and TRBJ1-1; TRBD1 matches at 10 bases. V shed 6 bases and J 6 bases; nucleotides not matched to a gene: 4. The CDR3 extends over 13 amino acids. From germline, CDR1 is SNHLY and CDR2 FYNNEI. DNA for the CDR3: TGTGCCAGCAGGGGGACAGGGGTAGCTGAAGCTTTCTTT. It is translated as CASRGTGVAEAFF.

The chain links TRBV10-3 to TRBJ2-7, with 9 bases that match TRBD2. From germline, CDR1 is ENHRY and CDR2 SYGVKD. CDR3 length equals 14 residues. With 4 bases clipped from V and 0 bases from J, the junction kept 1 base outside the gene matches. The CDR3, as DNA: TGTGCCATCAGTGGGACTAGCGACTCCTACGAGCAGTACTTC. This encodes CAISGTSDSYEQYF.

To note about this clone: The identical CDR3 is also encoded by other nucleotide sequences in the sample. V gene TRBV5-8 combines with J gene TRBJ1-1; D gene unclear. Germline V lookup: CDR1 SGHTS, CDR2 YDEGEE. The CDR3 is 13 residues long. Deletions cut 1 base from V and 2 bases from J, with 6 bases between. The CDR3 is CASSLNLNTEAFF. CDR3 DNA sequence: TGTGCCAGCAGCTTGAATCTTAACACTGAAGCTTTCTTT.

The rearrangement uses TRBV7-9 and TRBJ2-3; D is perhaps TRBD1 (6 bases). Germline V gene lookup returns CDR1 SEHNR and CDR2 FQNEAQ (reference sequence). V was pared by 5 bases and J by 1 base, with 10 bases between. This CDR3 has 14 amino acids. The CDR3 DNA reads TGTGCCAGCAGCCAACGACAGGGCACAGATACGCAGTATTTT. It translates to CASSQRQGTDTQYF.

The chain uses TRBV10-3 and TRBJ2-2; 10 nucleotides match TRBD1. The germline V gene encodes CDR1 ENHRY and CDR2 SYGVKD. The CDR3 length is 15 residues. The V and J ends lost 6 bases and 3 bases, in that order; junction bases with no gene match: 4. In DNA, the CDR3 is TGTGCCATCAGGCCCGGGACAGGGGACACCGGGGAGCTGTTTTTT. Its protein is CAIRPGTGDTGELFF.

The sample holds one count of this clone. The genes are TRBV7-9 and TRBJ2-7, with TRBD1 matching over 10 bases. The CDR3 extends over 16 amino acids. CDR1 is SEHNR and CDR2 is FQNEAQ in the germline V gene (reference sequence). With V trimmed by 5 bases and J by 2 bases, 9 bases remained unmatched. CDR3 sequence reads: CASSRRGQGTPYEQYF. The CDR3 region has the DNA TGTGCCAGCAGCCGCCGGGGACAGGGGACCCCCTACGAGCAGTACTTC.

V is TRBV18 and J is TRBJ2-7; a weak D match, TRBD1 (6 bases). Per germline, CDR1 KGHSH and CDR2 LQKENI. The CDR3 extends over 14 amino acids. The V gene lost 6 bases and the J gene lost 3 bases, with 15 bases spanning the gap. The CDR3 nucleotides read TGTGCCAGCTCCCCTCCGATAGGGGGCTACGAGCAGTACTTC. Translated: CASSPPIGGYEQYF.

The chain recombines TRBV11-1 with TRBJ1-2; 9 bases map to TRBD1. Germline loops: CDR1 SGHAT, CDR2 FQDESV (reference sequence). The CDR3 has 13 amino acids. The trim removed 5 bases at V and 4 bases at J, leaving 2 bases unmatched. This CDR3 reads CASSPDRGYGYTF. The CDR3 DNA is TGTGCCAGCAGCCCGGACAGGGGCTATGGCTACACCTTC. Filled out from reference TRBV11-1 and TRBJ1-2, the complete variable domain reads EAEVAQSPRYKITEKSQAVAFWCDPISGHATLYWYRQILGQGPELLVQFQDESVVDDSQLPKDRFSAERLKGVDSTLKIQPAELGDSAMYLCASSPDRGYGYTFGSGTRLTVV.

The CDR3 is CASSLMGGGRTDTQYF. CDR3 nucleotides: TGTGCCAGCAGCTTAATGGGCGGGGGCCGCACAGATACGCAGTATTTT. The chain has TRBV7-3 and TRBJ2-3, with D possibly TRBD2 on 7 matching bases. This CDR3 spans 16 amino acids. Germline V gene lookup returns CDR1 SGHTA and CDR2 FQGTGA. V was pared by 1 base and J by 1 base, with 12 bases between.

In the case of this clone: Within the sample, other DNA sequences also encode this same CDR3. The chain links TRBV30 to TRBJ2-3; 10 bases line up with TRBD1. Germline V gene data show CDR1 as GTSNPN and CDR2 as SVGIG (reference sequence). The CDR3 consists of 15 residues. The junction had 3 bases not matched to a gene; V was cut back by 0 bases and J by 3 bases. The CDR3, as DNA: TGTGCCTGGAGTGTACGACAGGGGGCAACAGATACGCAGTATTTT. It yields the protein CAWSVRQGATDTQYF.

The chain recombines TRBV18 with TRBJ1-2, with D tentatively TRBD1 (5 bases). The germline gives CDR1 KGHSH, CDR2 LQKENI. This CDR3 region has 14 residues. V lost 8 bases to trimming and J lost 4 bases, with 17 bases between them. CDR3 in DNA: TGTGCCAGCGCGACGGGGGGGACCCTCTATGGCTACACCTTC. It specifies CASATGGTLYGYTF.

CDR3 in DNA: TGTGCCAGTAGTGCCCCAGGGTCAGGCACAGATACGCAGTATTTT. Residues: CASSAPGSGTDTQYF. The rearrangement links TRBV19 to TRBJ2-3, with TRBD1 as a possible D gene (5 bases). The CDR3 has 15 amino acids. Germline CDR1 LNHDA, CDR2 SQIVND (reference sequence). Trimming pared 5 bases from V and 1 base from J, leaving 13 bases between. Combining the CDR3 with reference TRBV19 and TRBJ2-3 gives the whole variable domain DGGITQSPKYLFRKEGQNVTLSCEQNLNHDAMYWYRQDPGQGLRLIYYSQIVNDFQKGDIAEGYSVSREKKESFPLTVTSAQKNPTAFYLCASSAPGSGTDTQYFGPGTRLTVL.